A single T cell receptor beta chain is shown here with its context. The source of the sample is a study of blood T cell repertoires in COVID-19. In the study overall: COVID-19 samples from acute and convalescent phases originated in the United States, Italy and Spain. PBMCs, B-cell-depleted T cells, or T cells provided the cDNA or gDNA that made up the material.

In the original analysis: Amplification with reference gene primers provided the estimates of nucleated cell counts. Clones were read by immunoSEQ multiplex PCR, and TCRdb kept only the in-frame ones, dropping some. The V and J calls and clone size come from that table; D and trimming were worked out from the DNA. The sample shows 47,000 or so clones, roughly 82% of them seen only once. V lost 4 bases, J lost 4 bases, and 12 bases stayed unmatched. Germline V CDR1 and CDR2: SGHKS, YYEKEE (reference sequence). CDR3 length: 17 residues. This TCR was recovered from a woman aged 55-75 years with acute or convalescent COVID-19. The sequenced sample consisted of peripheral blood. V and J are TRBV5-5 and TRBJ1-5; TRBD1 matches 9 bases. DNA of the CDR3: TGTGCCAGCAGCCTGACACTTACAGGGGGCCCAAATCAGCCCCAGCATTTT. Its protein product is CASSLTLTGGPNQPQHF.